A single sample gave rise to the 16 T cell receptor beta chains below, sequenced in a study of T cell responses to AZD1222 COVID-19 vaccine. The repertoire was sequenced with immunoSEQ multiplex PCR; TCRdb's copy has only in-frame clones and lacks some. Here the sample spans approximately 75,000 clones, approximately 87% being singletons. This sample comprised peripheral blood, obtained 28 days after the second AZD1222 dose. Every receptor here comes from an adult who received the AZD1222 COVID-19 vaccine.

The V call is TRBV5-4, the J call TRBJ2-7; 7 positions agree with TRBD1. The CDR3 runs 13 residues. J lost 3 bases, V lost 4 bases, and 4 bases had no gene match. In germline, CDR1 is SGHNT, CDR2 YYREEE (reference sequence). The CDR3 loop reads CASSVGQDYEQYF. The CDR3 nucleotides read TGTGCCAGCAGCGTCGGACAGGACTACGAGCAGTACTTC.

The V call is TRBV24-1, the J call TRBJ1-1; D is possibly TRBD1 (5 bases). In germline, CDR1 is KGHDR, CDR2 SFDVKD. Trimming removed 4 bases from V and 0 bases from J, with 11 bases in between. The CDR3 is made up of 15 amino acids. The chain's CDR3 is CATSDGHLMNTEAFF. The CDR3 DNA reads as TGTGCCACCAGTGACGGACACCTCATGAACACTGAAGCTTTCTTT.

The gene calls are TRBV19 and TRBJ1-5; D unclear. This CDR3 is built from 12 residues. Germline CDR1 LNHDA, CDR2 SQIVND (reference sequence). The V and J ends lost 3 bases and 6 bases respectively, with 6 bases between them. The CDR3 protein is CASSIGGQPQHF. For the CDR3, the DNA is TGTGCCAGTAGTATTGGAGGTCAGCCCCAGCATTTT. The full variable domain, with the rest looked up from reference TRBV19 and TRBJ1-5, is DGGITQSPKYLFRKEGQNVTLSCEQNLNHDAMYWYRQDPGQGLRLIYYSQIVNDFQKGDIAEGYSVSREKKESFPLTVTSAQKNPTAFYLCASSIGGQPQHFGDGTRLSIL.

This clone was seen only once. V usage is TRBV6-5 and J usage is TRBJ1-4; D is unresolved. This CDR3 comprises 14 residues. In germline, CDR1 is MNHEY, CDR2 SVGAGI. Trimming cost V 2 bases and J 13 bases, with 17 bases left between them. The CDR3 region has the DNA TGTGCCAGCAGTTACGGTGGCGCCGGGCTAGTACTGTTTTTT. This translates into CASSYGGAGLVLFF.

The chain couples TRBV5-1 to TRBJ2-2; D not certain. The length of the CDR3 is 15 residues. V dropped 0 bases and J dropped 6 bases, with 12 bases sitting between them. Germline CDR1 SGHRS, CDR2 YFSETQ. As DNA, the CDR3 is TGCGCCAGCAGCTTGGGGTTTGCAGGACCCGGGGAGCTGTTTTTT. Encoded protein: CASSLGFAGPGELFF.

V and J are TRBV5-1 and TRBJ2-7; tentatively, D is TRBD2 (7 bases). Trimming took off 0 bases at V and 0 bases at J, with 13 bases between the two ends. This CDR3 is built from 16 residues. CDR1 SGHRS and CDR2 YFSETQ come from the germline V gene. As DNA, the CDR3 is TGCGCCAGCAGCTTGGAGGGGGGGATCCCCTCCTACGAGCAGTACTTC. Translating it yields CASSLEGGIPSYEQYF. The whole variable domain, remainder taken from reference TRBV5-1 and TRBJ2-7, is KAGVTQTPRYLIKTRGQQVTLSCSPISGHRSVSWYQQTPGQGLQFLFEYFSETQRNKGNFPGRFSGRQFSNSRSEMNVSTLELGDSALYLCASSLEGGIPSYEQYFGPGTRLTVT.

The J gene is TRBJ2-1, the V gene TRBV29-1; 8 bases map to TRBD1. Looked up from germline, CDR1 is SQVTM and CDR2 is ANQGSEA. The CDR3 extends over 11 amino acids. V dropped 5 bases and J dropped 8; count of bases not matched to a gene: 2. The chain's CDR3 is CSVIRGHEQFF. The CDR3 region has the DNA TGCAGCGTTATCAGGGGGCATGAGCAGTTCTTC.

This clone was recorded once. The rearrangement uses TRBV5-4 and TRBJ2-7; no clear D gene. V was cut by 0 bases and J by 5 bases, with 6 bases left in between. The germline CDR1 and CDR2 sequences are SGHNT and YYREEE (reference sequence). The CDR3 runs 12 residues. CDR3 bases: TGTGCCAGCAGCTTGGGACACGACGAGCAGTACTTC. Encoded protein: CASSLGHDEQYF.

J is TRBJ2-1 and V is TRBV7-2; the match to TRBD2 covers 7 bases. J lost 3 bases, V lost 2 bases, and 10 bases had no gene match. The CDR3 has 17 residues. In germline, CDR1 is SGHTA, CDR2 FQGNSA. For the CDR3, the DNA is TGTGCCAGCAGCTTAACCCCGACTAGCAGAGTCTACAATGAGCAGTTCTTC. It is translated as CASSLTPTSRVYNEQFF.

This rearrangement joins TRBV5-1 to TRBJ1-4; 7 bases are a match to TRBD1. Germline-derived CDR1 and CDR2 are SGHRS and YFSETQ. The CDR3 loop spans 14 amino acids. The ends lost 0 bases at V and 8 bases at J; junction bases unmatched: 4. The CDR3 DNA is TGCGCCAGCAGCTTGGGACAGGGAGGAGAAAAACTGTTTTTT. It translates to CASSLGQGGEKLFF.

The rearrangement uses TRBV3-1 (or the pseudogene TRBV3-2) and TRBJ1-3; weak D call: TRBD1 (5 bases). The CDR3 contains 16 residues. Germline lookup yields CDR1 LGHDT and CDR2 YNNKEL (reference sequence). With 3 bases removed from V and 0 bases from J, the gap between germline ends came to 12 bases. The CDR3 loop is CASSQAQGISGNTIYF. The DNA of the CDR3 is TGTGCCAGCAGCCAGGCCCAGGGCATCTCTGGAAACACCATATATTTT.

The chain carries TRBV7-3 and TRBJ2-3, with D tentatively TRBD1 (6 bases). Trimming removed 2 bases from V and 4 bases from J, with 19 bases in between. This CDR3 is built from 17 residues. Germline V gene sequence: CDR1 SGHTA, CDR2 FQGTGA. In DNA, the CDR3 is TGTGCCAGCAGCTTAGGCCTAGTGGGGGCACGGGCAGATACGCAGTATTTT. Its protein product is CASSLGLVGARADTQYF.

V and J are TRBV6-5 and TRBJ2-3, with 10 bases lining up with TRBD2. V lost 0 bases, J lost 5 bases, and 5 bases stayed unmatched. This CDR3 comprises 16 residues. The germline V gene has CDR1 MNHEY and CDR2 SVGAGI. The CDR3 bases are TGTGCCAGCAGTTACTCGGGAGCGGGGGGGCGAGATACGCAGTATTTT. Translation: CASSYSGAGGRDTQYF.

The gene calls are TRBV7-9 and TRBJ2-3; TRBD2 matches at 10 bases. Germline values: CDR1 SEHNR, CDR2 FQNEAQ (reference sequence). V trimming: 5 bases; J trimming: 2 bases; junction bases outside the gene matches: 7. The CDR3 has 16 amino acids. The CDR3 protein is CASSNSGGGPTDTQYF. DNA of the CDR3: TGTGCCAGCAGCAACAGCGGGGGGGGTCCCACAGATACGCAGTATTTT.

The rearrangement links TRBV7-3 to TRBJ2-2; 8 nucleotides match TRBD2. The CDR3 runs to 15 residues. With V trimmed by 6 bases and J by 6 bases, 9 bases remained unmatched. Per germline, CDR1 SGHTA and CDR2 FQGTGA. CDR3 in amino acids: CASRLLAAGPGELFF. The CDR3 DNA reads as TGTGCCAGCAGGCTACTAGCGGCCGGCCCCGGGGAGCTGTTTTTT. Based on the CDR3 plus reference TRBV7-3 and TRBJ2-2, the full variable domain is GAGVSQTPSNKVTEKGKYVELRCDPISGHTALYWYRQSLGQGPEFLIYFQGTGAADDSGLPNDRFFAVRPEGSVSTLKIQRTERGDSAVYLCASRLLAAGPGELFFGEGSRLTVL.

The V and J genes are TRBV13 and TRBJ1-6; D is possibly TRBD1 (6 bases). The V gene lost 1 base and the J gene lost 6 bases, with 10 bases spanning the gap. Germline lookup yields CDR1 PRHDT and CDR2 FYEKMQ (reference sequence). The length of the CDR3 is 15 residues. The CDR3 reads CASSLETGINSPLHF. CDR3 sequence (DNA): TGTGCCAGCAGCTTAGAAACAGGGATTAATTCACCCCTCCACTTT.